This TCR beta chain was sequenced for a study of beta chain features in type 1 diabetes. Investigators reverse transcribed all isolated RNA, so they sequenced expressed TCRB transcripts. Some clones are missing from TCRdb's copy, which holds only in-frame ones; the method was immunoSEQ multiplex PCR. The sample carries 300,000 to 400,000 clones, 10% to 15% recorded once. Concerning this clone: The antigen is not known.

Study findings and constraints: An over-representation of cells with high TCR expression could result from cDNA sequencing.

This CDR3 comprises 17 residues. The ends lost 1 base at V and 3 bases at J; junction bases unmatched: 8. Germline-derived CDR1 and CDR2 are LGHNA and YNFKEQ. The TCR was taken from a man in his late teens or twenties in good health. What was sequenced was naive CD4+ T cells from blood. V and J are TRBV4-2 and TRBJ1-2; 10 bases map to TRBD1. In nucleotides, the CDR3 is TGTGCCAGCAGCCAAGTGAGACAGGGGGCGTTTGACTATGGCTACACCTTC. It encodes CASSQVRQGAFDYGYTF.